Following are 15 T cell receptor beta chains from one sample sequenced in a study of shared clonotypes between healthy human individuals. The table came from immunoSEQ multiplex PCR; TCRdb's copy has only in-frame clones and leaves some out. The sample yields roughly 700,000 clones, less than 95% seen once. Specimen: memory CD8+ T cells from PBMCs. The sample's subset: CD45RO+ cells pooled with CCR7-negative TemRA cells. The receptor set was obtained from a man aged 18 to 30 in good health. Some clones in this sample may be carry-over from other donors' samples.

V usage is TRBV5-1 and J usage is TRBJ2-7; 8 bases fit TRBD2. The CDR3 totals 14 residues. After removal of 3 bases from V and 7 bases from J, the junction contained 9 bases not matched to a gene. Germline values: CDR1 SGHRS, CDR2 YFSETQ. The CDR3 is CASSSGLGSREQYF. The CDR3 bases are TGCGCCAGCAGCTCGGGACTAGGAAGTCGGGAGCAGTACTTC. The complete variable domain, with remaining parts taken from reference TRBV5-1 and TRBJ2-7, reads KAGVTQTPRYLIKTRGQQVTLSCSPISGHRSVSWYQQTPGQGLQFLFEYFSETQRNKGNFPGRFSGRQFSNSRSEMNVSTLELGDSALYLCASSSGLGSREQYFGPGTRLTVT.

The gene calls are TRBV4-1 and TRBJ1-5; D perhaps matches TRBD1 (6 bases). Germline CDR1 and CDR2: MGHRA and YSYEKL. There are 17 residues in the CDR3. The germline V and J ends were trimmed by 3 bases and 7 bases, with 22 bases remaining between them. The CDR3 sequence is CASSHPREGEVGQPQHF. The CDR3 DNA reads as TGCGCCAGCAGCCATCCCCGGGAGGGGGAGGTCGGACAGCCCCAGCATTTT.

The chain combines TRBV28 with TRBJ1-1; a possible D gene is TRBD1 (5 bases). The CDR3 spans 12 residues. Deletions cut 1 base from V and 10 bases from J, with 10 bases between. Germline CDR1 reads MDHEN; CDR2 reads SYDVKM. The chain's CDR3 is CASSLSGGAAFF. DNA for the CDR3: TGTGCCAGCAGTTTATCGGGAGGGGCAGCTTTCTTT.

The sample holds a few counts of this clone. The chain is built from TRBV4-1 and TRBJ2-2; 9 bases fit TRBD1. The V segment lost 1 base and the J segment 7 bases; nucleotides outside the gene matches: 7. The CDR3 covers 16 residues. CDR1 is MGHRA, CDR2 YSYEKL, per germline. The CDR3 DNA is TGCGCCAGCAGCCAAGTTACAGGGGGCGGAATCGGGGAGCTGTTTTTT. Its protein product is CASSQVTGGGIGELFF.

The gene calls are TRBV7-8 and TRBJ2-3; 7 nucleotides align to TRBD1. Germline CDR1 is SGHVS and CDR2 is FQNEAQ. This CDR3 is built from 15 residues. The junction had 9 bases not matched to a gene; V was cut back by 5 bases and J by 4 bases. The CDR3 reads CASSPPGQWADTQYF. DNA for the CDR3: TGTGCCAGCAGCCCCCCGGGACAGTGGGCAGATACGCAGTATTTT.

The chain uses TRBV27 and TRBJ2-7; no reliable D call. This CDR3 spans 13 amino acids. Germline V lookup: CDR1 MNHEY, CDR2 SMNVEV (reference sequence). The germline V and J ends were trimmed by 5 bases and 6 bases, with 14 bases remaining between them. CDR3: CASSPRSSSEQYF. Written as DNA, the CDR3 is TGTGCCAGCAGTCCACGCTCTTCGAGCGAGCAGTACTTC.

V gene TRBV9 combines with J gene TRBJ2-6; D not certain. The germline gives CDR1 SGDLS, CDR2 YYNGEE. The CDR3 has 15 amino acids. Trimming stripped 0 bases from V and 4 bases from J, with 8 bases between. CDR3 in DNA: TGTGCCAGCAGCGTAGAAGCGCTAGGGGCCAACGTCCTGACTTTC. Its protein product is CASSVEALGANVLTF.

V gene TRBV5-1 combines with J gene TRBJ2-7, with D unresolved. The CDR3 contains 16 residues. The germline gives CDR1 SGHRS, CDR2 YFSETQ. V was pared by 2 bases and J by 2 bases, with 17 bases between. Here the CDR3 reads CASSLNAGASPYEQYF. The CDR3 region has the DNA TGCGCCAGCAGCTTAAATGCAGGAGCTTCTCCCTACGAGCAGTACTTC.

The chain's CDR3 is CASSSGGAGGLETQYF. The CDR3 region has the DNA TGTGCCAGCAGCTCGGGGGGAGCGGGAGGATTGGAGACCCAGTACTTC. The V gene is TRBV5-6, the J gene TRBJ2-5; TRBD2 matches 9 bases. Looked up from germline, CDR1 is SGHDT and CDR2 is YYEEEE. The length of the CDR3 is 16 residues. V dropped 3 bases and J dropped 5; count of bases not matched to a gene: 11.

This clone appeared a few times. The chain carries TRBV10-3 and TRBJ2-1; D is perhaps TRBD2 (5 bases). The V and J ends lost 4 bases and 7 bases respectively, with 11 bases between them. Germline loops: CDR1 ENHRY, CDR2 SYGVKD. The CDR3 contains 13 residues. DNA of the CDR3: TGTGCCATCAGTGTCGGGATAGTGAATGAGCAGTTCTTC. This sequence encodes CAISVGIVNEQFF.

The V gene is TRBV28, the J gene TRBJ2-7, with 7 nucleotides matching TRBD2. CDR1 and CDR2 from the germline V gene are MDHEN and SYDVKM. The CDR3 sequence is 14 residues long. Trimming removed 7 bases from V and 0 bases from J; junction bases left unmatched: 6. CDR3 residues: CASTALADSYEQYF. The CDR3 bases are TGTGCCAGCACTGCGCTAGCGGACTCCTACGAGCAGTACTTC.

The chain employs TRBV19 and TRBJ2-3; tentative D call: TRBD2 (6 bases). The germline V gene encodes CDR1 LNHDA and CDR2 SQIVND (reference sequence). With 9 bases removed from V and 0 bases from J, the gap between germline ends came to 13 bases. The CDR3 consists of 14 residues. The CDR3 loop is CARTLAASTDTQYF. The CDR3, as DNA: TGTGCCAGAACTTTAGCGGCTAGCACAGATACGCAGTATTTT.

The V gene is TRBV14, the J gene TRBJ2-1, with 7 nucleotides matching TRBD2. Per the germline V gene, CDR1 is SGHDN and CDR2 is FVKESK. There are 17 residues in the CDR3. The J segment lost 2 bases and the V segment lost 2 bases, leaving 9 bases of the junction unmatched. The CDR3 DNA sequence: TGTGCCAGCAGCCAATCCCGGTTTGGGAGGGCCTACAATGAGCAGTTCTTC. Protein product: CASSQSRFGRAYNEQFF. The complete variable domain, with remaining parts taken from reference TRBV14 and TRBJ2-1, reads EAGVTQFPSHSVIEKGQTVTLRCDPISGHDNLYWYRRVMGKEIKFLLHFVKESKQDESGMPNNRFLAERTGGTYSTLKVQPAELEDSGVYFCASSQSRFGRAYNEQFFGPGTRLTVL.

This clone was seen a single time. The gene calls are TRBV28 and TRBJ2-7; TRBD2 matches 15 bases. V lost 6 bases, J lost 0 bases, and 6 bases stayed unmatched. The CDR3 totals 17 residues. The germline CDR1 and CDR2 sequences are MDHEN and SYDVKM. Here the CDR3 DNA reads TGTGCCAGCAGCCGCGGGACTAGCGGGAGGTTCTCCTACGAGCAGTACTTC. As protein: CASSRGTSGRFSYEQYF. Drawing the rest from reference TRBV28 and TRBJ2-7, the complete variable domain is DVKVTQSSRYLVKRTGEKVFLECVQDMDHENMFWYRQDPGLGLRLIYFSYDVKMKEKGDIPEGYSVSREKKERFSLILESASTNQTSMYLCASSRGTSGRFSYEQYFGPGTRLTVT.

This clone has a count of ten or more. The CDR3 region has the DNA TGCGCCAGCAGCTTGGCGTTCCTAGCGGGACCCAGCTCCTACGAGCAGTACTTC. Translation gives CASSLAFLAGPSSYEQYF. V and J are TRBV5-1 and TRBJ2-7, with 9 bases identical to TRBD2. The CDR3 runs 18 residues. Germline V gives CDR1 SGHRS, CDR2 YFSETQ. Trimming at V came to 0 bases and at J to 0 bases, leaving 10 bases not matched to a gene.